This entry lists 7 T cell receptor beta chains sequenced from one sample in a study of T cell repertoires in cytomegalovirus infection. TCRdb analysed the reads with MiXCR anew, one entry per CDR3 protein. The sample records 300,000 to 400,000 distinct CDR3 sequences, about a sixth being singletons. What was sequenced was PBMCs. These receptors originate from a human donor in good health (CMV status not recorded). Some clones in this sample may be carry-over from other donors' samples.

This sequence joins TRBV28 and TRBJ1-5; 10 positions agree with TRBD1. The CDR3 has 15 amino acids. Trimming cost V 4 bases and J 3 bases; bases outside gene matches: 3. Per the germline V gene, CDR1 is MDHEN and CDR2 is SYDVKM. CDR3 sequence (DNA): TGTGCCAGCAGTTCCGGGACAGGGGCCAATCAGCCCCAGCATTTT. Translation: CASSSGTGANQPQHF.

This clonotype appeared a few times. The chain uses TRBV19 and TRBJ1-2; 8 nucleotides align to TRBD1. V trimming: 5 bases; J trimming: 4 bases; junction bases outside the gene matches: 12. Germline V lookup: CDR1 LNHDA, CDR2 SQIVND (reference sequence). The CDR3 has 16 residues. The CDR3 reads CASSPRDRHPSYGYTF. Here the CDR3 DNA reads TGTGCCAGTAGTCCCCGGGACAGGCACCCCAGCTATGGCTACACCTTC.

This clonotype came up many times. The chain recombines TRBV7-9 with TRBJ1-1, with D maybe TRBD1 (6 bases). CDR3 length: 14 amino acids. V dropped 5 bases and J dropped 5 bases, with 15 bases sitting between them. The V gene's germline CDR1 is SEHNR and CDR2 FQNEAQ (reference sequence). The CDR3 protein is CASSIGQPGTEAFF. The CDR3 DNA reads TGTGCCAGCAGCATAGGACAGCCGGGTACTGAAGCTTTCTTT.

The chain employs TRBV20-1 and TRBJ2-5, with D tentatively TRBD1 or TRBD2 (7 bases each). This CDR3 contains 15 residues. V gave up 0 bases and J gave up 1 base, with 12 bases separating them. Germline assignment: CDR1 DFQATT and CDR2 SNEGSKA (reference sequence). The CDR3 DNA follows: TGCAGTGCTAGAGACGGGGGGACAGTCCAAGAGACCCAGTACTTC. It encodes CSARDGGTVQETQYF.

The V gene is TRBV10-3, the J gene TRBJ2-6; the D is unclear. Trimming took off 4 bases at V and 0 bases at J, with 4 bases between the two ends. From germline, CDR1 is ENHRY and CDR2 SYGVKD. The CDR3 length is 14 residues. Here the CDR3 DNA reads TGTGCCATCAGTGGGCACTCTGGGGCCAACGTCCTGACTTTC. Its translation: CAISGHSGANVLTF.

J is TRBJ1-1 and V is TRBV7-9, with D possibly matching TRBD1 (6 bases). The length of the CDR3 is 15 residues. Germline V CDR1 and CDR2: SEHNR, FQNEAQ (reference sequence). V lost 5 bases to trimming and J lost 1 base, with 14 bases between them. In DNA, the CDR3 is TGTGCCAGCAGCCCGACGACAGGCGAGAACACTGAAGCTTTCTTT. This translates into CASSPTTGENTEAFF.

This clonotype was recorded a few times. The chain carries TRBV30 and TRBJ1-1; D remains unclear. V shed 0 bases and J shed 1 base, with 12 bases lying between them. Germline V lookup: CDR1 GTSNPN, CDR2 SVGIG (reference sequence). This CDR3 region has 15 residues. The CDR3 loop is CAWSVGGRSNTEAFF. CDR3 bases: TGTGCCTGGAGTGTGGGTGGGCGGTCGAACACTGAAGCTTTCTTT.